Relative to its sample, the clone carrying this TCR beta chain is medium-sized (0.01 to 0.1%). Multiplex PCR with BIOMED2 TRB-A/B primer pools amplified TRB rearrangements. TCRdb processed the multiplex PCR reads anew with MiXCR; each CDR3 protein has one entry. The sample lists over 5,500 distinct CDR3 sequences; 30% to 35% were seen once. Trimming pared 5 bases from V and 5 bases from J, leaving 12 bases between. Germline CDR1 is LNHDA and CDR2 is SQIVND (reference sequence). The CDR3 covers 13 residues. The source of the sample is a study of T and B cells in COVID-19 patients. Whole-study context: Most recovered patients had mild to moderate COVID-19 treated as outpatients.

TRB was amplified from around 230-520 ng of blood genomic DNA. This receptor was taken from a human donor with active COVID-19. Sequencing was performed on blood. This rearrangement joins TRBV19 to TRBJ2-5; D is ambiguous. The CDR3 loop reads CASSPQVLETQYF. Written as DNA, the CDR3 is TGTGCCAGTAGTCCCCAAGTGTTGGAGACCCAGTACTTC.